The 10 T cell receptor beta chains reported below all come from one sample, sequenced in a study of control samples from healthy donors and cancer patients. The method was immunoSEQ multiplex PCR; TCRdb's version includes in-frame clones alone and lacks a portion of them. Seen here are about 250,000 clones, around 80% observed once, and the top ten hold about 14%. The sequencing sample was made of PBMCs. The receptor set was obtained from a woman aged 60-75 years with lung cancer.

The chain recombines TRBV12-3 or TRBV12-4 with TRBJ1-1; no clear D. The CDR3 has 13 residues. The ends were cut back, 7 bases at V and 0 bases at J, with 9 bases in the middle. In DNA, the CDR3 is TGTGCCAGCACCCGGACGGTGAACACTGAAGCTTTCTTT. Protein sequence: CASTRTVNTEAFF.

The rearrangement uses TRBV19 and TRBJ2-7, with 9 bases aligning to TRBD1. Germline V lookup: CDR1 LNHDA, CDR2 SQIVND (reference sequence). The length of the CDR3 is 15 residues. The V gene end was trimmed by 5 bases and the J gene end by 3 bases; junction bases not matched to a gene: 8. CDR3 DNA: TGTGCCAGTAGTCCGCTCCGGGACAGGGTCTACGAGCAGTACTTC. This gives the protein CASSPLRDRVYEQYF.

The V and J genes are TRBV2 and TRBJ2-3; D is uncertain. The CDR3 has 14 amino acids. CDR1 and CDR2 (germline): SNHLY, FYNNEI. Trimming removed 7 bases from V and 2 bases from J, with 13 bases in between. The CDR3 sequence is CASTVLDNTDTQYF. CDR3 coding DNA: TGTGCCAGCACGGTCCTAGATAACACAGATACGCAGTATTTT.

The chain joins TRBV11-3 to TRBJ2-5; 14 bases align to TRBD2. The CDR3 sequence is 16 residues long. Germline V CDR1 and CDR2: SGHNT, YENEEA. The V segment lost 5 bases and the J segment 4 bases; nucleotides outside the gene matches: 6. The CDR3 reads CASSPGGLAGAETQYF. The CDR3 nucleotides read TGTGCCAGCAGCCCGGGGGGACTAGCGGGGGCAGAGACCCAGTACTTC.

The CDR3 DNA follows: TGTGCCAGCAGTCCGCGGGGTCTGGAGCAGTACTTC. Translated, it gives CASSPRGLEQYF. V gene TRBV2 combines with J gene TRBJ2-7, with D possibly being TRBD2 (6 bases). The CDR3 has 12 amino acids. Trimming removed 5 bases at V and 7 bases at J, with 12 bases between. Germline loops: CDR1 SNHLY, CDR2 FYNNEI.

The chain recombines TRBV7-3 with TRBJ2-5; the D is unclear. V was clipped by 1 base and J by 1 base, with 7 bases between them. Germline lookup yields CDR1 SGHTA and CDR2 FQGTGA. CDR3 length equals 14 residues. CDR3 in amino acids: CASSLSATQETQYF. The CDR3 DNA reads TGTGCCAGCAGCTTAAGTGCGACCCAAGAGACCCAGTACTTC.

CDR3 bases: TGTGCCAGCAGTCAAGCGGGAGGTGCTTACAATGAGCAGTTCTTC. As protein: CASSQAGGAYNEQFF. V and J are TRBV25-1 and TRBJ2-1, with 9 bases identical to TRBD2. Germline V gives CDR1 MGHDK, CDR2 SYGVNS. Trimming cost V 5 bases and J 4 bases; bases outside gene matches: 6. There are 15 residues in the CDR3.

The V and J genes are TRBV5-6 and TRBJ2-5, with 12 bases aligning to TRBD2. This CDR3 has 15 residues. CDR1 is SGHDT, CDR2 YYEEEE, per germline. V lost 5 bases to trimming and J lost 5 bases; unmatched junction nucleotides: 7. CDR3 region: CASSSSGGADETQYF. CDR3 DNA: TGTGCCAGCAGTTCTAGCGGGGGGGCTGATGAGACCCAGTACTTC.

CDR3 protein: CASSYGIGQETQYF. The CDR3 region has the DNA TGTGCCAGCAGTTACGGGATCGGACAAGAGACCCAGTACTTC. The V gene is TRBV6-6, the J gene TRBJ2-5, with D uncertain. V lost 2 bases and J lost 2, with 9 bases in between. The CDR3 covers 14 residues. Per germline, CDR1 MNHNY and CDR2 SVGAGI (reference sequence).

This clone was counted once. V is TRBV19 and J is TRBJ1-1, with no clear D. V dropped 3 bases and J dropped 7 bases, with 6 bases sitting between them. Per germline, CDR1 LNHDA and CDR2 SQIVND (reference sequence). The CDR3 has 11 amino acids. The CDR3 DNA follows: TGTGCCAGTAGTATTAGTGATGAAGCTTTCTTT. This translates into CASSISDEAFF. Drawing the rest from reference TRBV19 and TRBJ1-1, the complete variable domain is DGGITQSPKYLFRKEGQNVTLSCEQNLNHDAMYWYRQDPGQGLRLIYYSQIVNDFQKGDIAEGYSVSREKKESFPLTVTSAQKNPTAFYLCASSISDEAFFGQGTRLTVV.